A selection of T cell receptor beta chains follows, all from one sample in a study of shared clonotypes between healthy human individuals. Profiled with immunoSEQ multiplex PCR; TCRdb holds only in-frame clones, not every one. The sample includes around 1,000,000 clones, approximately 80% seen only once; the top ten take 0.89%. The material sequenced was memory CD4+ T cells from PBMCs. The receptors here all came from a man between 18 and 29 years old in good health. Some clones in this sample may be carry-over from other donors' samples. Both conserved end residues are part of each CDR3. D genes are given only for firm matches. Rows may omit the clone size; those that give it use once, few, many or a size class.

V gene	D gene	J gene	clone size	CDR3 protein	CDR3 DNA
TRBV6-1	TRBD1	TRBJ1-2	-	CASSEGPRQGYGYTF	TGTGCCAGCAGTGAAGGTCCGCGACAGGGGTATGGCTACACCTTC
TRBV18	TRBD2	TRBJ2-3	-	CASSELAGVADTQYF	TGTGCCAGCTCAGAACTAGCGGGAGTGGCAGATACGCAGTATTTT
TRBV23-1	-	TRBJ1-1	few	CASSPGNAEAFF	TGCGCCAGCAGTCCTGGGAACGCTGAAGCTTTCTTT
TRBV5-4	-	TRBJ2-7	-	CASSWGDGGYEQYF	TGTGCCAGCAGCTGGGGGGACGGAGGCTACGAGCAGTACTTC
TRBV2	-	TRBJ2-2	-	CASSDRQNTGELFF	TGTGCCAGCAGTGATAGGCAGAACACCGGGGAGCTGTTTTTT
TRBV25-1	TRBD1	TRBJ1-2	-	CASSEEGTGGVHGYTF	TGTGCCAGCAGTGAAGAGGGGACAGGGGGCGTCCATGGCTACACCTTC
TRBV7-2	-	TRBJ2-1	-	CASSLEMTNLEQFF	TGTGCCAGCAGCTTAGAAATGACGAACCTTGAGCAGTTCTTC
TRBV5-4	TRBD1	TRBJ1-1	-	CASSLGRGQVNTEAFF	TGTGCCAGCAGCTTAGGCAGGGGGCAGGTGAACACTGAAGCTTTCTTT
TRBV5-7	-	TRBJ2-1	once	CASSWSEGVNEQFF	TGTGCCAGCAGTTGGTCCGAAGGGGTCAATGAGCAGTTCTTC
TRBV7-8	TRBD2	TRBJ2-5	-	CASSPGLGGETQYF	TGTGCCAGCAGCCCAGGACTAGGTGGAGAGACCCAGTACTTC
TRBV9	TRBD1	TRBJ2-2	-	CASSVTQGARTGELFF	TGTGCCAGCAGCGTAACACAGGGGGCGCGCACCGGGGAGCTGTTTTTT
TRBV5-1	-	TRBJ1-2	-	CASSLTAARGYTF	TGCGCCAGCAGCTTGACGGCGGCGCGCGGCTACACCTTC
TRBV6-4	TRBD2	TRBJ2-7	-	CASTGLAGNYEQYF	TGTGCCAGCACGGGACTAGCGGGAAACTACGAGCAGTACTTC
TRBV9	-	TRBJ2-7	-	CASSPQLGDGTYEQYF	TGTGCCAGCAGCCCACAACTCGGGGACGGGACCTACGAGCAGTACTTC
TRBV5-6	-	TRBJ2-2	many	CASSRAVGELFF	TGTGCCAGCAGCCGTGCGGTCGGGGAGCTGTTTTTT
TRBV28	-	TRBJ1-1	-	CASSHPTQNTEAFF	TGTGCCAGCAGTCACCCAACCCAGAACACTGAAGCTTTCTTT
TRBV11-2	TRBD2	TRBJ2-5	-	CASSPGGGEETQYF	TGTGCCAGCAGCCCGGGGGGGGGCGAAGAGACCCAGTACTTC
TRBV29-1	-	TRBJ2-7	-	CSVVRGKRDEQYF	TGCAGCGTGGTCCGGGGGAAGCGCGACGAGCAGTACTTC
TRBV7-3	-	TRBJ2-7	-	CASSLTGGRYSYEQYF	TGTGCCAGCAGCTTAACGGGGGGCCGTTACTCCTACGAGCAGTACTTC
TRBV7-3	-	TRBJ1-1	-	CASSPGQGTEAFF	TGTGCCAGCAGCCCGGGGCAGGGGACTGAAGCTTTCTTT
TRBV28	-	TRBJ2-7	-	CASSLPLITGEQYF	TGTGCCAGCAGTTTGCCCCTAATTACGGGCGAGCAGTACTTC
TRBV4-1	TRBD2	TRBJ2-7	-	CASSQDPSGVYEQYF	TGCGCCAGCAGCCAAGATCCTAGCGGGGTCTACGAGCAGTACTTC